This TCR beta chain was documented in a study of OX40 agonist ivuxolimab in advanced cancers. Study summary: The drug used for patients, ivuxolimab, was an agonistic anti-OX40 (CD134) antibody.

Clones were read by immunoSEQ multiplex PCR, and TCRdb kept only the in-frame ones, dropping some. This sample yields about 58,000 clones, of which roughly nine tenths are seen a single time; around 0.76% belongs to the top ten. This clonotype was obtained from an adult with an advanced solid tumor such as melanoma, head and neck, liver or kidney cancer. This sample comprised CD4+ or CD8+ T cells sorted from blood, obtained in a trial of the OX40 agonist ivuxolimab.

Here the CDR3 DNA reads TGCGCCAGCAACGAAGCTAGCAATCAGCCCCAGCATTTT. The encoded protein is CASNEASNQPQHF. The chain has TRBV23-1 and TRBJ1-5; D unresolved. TRBV23-1 counts as an open reading frame of uncertain function. V gave up 7 bases and J gave up 0 bases, with 7 bases separating them. There are 13 residues in the CDR3.